The 20 T cell receptor beta chains reported below all come from one sample, sequenced in a study of a mutant IDH1 vaccine in newly diagnosed glioma. TCRdb's table, derived via immunoSEQ multiplex PCR, lists solely in-frame clones and lacks some. The data hold about 98,000 clones, with roughly 89% observed a single time. This sample's time point: baseline, week 1 (first vaccination visit). Indicated treatment: pre-vaccination baseline after standard-of-care therapy. The sample in question was PBMCs, obtained from a glioma patient treated with radiotherapy, temozolomide or both. These receptor sequences come from a woman in her fifties or sixties with glioma.

The sample holds one count of this clone. The chain joins TRBV19 to TRBJ1-5; D unclear. In germline, CDR1 is LNHDA, CDR2 SQIVND (reference sequence). The CDR3 is 14 residues long. Trimming shortened V by 0 bases and J by 4 bases, and 7 bases separated the two germline ends. CDR3 nucleotides: TGTGCCAGTAGTATAGAACGGGGAAATCAGCCCCAGCATTTT. It yields the protein CASSIERGNQPQHF.

The rearrangement links TRBV29-1 to TRBJ2-2; 9 positions agree with TRBD2. The V gene end was trimmed by 7 bases and the J gene end by 0 bases; junction bases not matched to a gene: 0. Germline assignment: CDR1 SQVTM and CDR2 ANQGSEA. The CDR3 is 13 residues long. CDR3 coding DNA: TGCAGCGGACTAGCGGCGAACACCGGGGAGCTGTTTTTT. Its translation is CSGLAANTGELFF.

The V call is TRBV11-3, the J call TRBJ2-7; 8 bases are shared with TRBD1. The junction had 15 bases not matched to a gene; V was cut back by 5 bases and J by 6 bases. CDR3 length equals 16 residues. The germline gives CDR1 SGHNT, CDR2 YENEEA. The CDR3 loop reads CASSPGQGPPSSEQYF. The CDR3 bases are TGTGCCAGCAGCCCCGGACAGGGCCCGCCCTCATCCGAGCAGTACTTC.

The chain carries TRBV10-3 and TRBJ2-7, with 8 bases lining up with TRBD2. V trimming: 3 bases; J trimming: 4 bases; junction bases outside the gene matches: 5. Looked up from germline, CDR1 is ENHRY and CDR2 is SYGVKD. This CDR3 region has 14 residues. For the CDR3, the DNA is TGTGCCATCAGTGAAAGCGGGAGAAGTTACGAGCAGTACTTC. Amino acids: CAISESGRSYEQYF.

The chain carries TRBV6-1 and TRBJ2-7; 7 bases are a match to TRBD1. Germline V CDR1 and CDR2: MNHNS, SASEGT. With 1 base clipped from V and 3 bases from J, the junction kept 6 bases outside the gene matches. There are 15 residues in the CDR3. As DNA, the CDR3 is TGTGCCAGCAGTGAAGGTCTAGGGGGCTTCTACGAGCAGTACTTC. Translation gives CASSEGLGGFYEQYF.

The gene calls are TRBV11-1 and TRBJ2-5; D tentatively fits TRBD1 or TRBD2 (6 bases each). The CDR3 is made up of 14 amino acids. V lost 5 bases and J lost 2, with 12 bases in between. Germline lookup yields CDR1 SGHAT and CDR2 FQDESV (reference sequence). The CDR3 protein is CASSLRGAQETQYF. CDR3 coding DNA: TGTGCCAGCAGCCTTAGGGGGGCACAAGAGACCCAGTACTTC.

The chain couples TRBV5-1 to TRBJ1-1, with 8 bases that match TRBD1. This CDR3 has 13 amino acids. V dropped 2 bases and J dropped 5; count of bases not matched to a gene: 2. Germline V gene sequence: CDR1 SGHRS, CDR2 YFSETQ. This CDR3 is CASSLQGDTEAFF. The CDR3 bases are TGCGCCAGCAGCTTACAGGGGGATACTGAAGCTTTCTTT.

This chain joins TRBV28 and TRBJ2-7; D tentatively fits TRBD1 or TRBD2 (5 bases each). The germline gives CDR1 MDHEN, CDR2 SYDVKM. V lost 8 bases and J 0 bases, leaving 17 bases between the germline ends. The length of the CDR3 is 15 residues. For the CDR3, the DNA is TGTGCCAGCGGTGTGTCCGGGACGAACTCCTACGAGCAGTACTTC. This encodes CASGVSGTNSYEQYF.

CDR3 coding DNA: TGTGCCAGCTCACCGACGTCGGGGGGCGGAGGGGAGACCCAGTACTTC. Protein: CASSPTSGGGGETQYF. V gene TRBV18 combines with J gene TRBJ2-5; possibly TRBD2 for D (7 bases). The germline gives CDR1 KGHSH, CDR2 LQKENI. The V end was cut by 3 bases, the J end by 5 bases, with 19 bases between. CDR3 length: 16 residues. The full variable domain, its missing parts supplied by reference TRBV18 and TRBJ2-5, is NAGVMQNPRHLVRRRGQEARLRCSPMKGHSHVYWYRQLPEEGLKFMVYLQKENIIDESGMPKERFSAEFPKEGPSILRIQQVVRGDSAAYFCASSPTSGGGGETQYFGPGTRLLVL.

The chain carries TRBV27 and TRBJ1-2; 7 nucleotides match TRBD1. Germline V gene sequence: CDR1 MNHEY, CDR2 SMNVEV (reference sequence). This CDR3 has 12 residues. V dropped 10 bases and J dropped 8; count of bases not matched to a gene: 10. Here the CDR3 DNA reads TGTGCCACGCGACAGGGCGGTCACGGCTACACCTTC. Its translation is CATRQGGHGYTF.

The chain uses TRBV27 and TRBJ1-1; D may be TRBD1 (5 bases). Trimming took 5 bases from V and 0 from J, leaving 16 bases between them. Per the germline V gene, CDR1 is MNHEY and CDR2 is SMNVEV (reference sequence). The CDR3 extends over 16 amino acids. The CDR3 is CASSRGPGTMNTEAFF. CDR3 coding DNA: TGTGCCAGCAGTAGGGGCCCAGGGACCATGAACACTGAAGCTTTCTTT.

This sequence joins TRBV9 and TRBJ1-3, with a weak D call TRBD1 (5 bases). V was cut by 3 bases and J by 0 bases, with 10 bases left in between. Germline CDR1 reads SGDLS; CDR2 reads YYNGEE. The CDR3 sequence is 15 residues long. The CDR3 sequence is CASSGQWGSGNTIYF. The CDR3 nucleotides are TGTGCCAGCAGCGGACAGTGGGGCTCTGGAAACACCATATATTTT.

The chain links TRBV7-9 to TRBJ2-1; 11 bases line up with TRBD2. V shed 4 bases and J 0 bases; nucleotides not matched to a gene: 2. This CDR3 has 16 residues. Germline V gene data show CDR1 as SEHNR and CDR2 as FQNEAQ (reference sequence). The DNA of the CDR3 is TGTGCCAGCAGCTCTAGCGGGAGGAGCTCCTACAATGAGCAGTTCTTC. Translated, it gives CASSSSGRSSYNEQFF.

This rearrangement joins TRBV10-3 to TRBJ1-4; no clear D. There are 15 residues in the CDR3. V gave up 0 bases and J gave up 4 bases, with 9 bases separating them. CDR1 is ENHRY, CDR2 SYGVKD, per germline. The CDR3, as DNA: TGTGCCATCAGTGAGTCTAGGCAGGTTAATGAAAAACTGTTTTTT. This sequence encodes CAISESRQVNEKLFF.

The chain has TRBV5-6 and TRBJ2-1, with a tentative D call TRBD2 (5 bases). Germline-derived CDR1 and CDR2 are SGHDT and YYEEEE. The CDR3 length is 18 residues. Deletions cut 0 bases from V and 5 bases from J, with 21 bases between. CDR3 sequence: CASSLALVRGLRNNEQFF. The CDR3 DNA sequence: TGTGCCAGCAGCTTGGCCCTTGTCCGTGGACTCCGAAACAATGAGCAGTTCTTC.

V usage is TRBV19 and J usage is TRBJ1-5; 7 nucleotides line up with TRBD1. There are 13 residues in the CDR3. Per germline, CDR1 LNHDA and CDR2 SQIVND (reference sequence). Trimming took 4 bases from V and 5 from J; bases not matched to a gene: 2. DNA for the CDR3: TGTGCCAGTAGTAGGACAGGAGATCAGCCCCAGCATTTT. Its translation: CASSRTGDQPQHF.

This chain links TRBV7-9 with TRBJ1-2; TRBD1 agrees at 11 bases. Germline V lookup: CDR1 SEHNR, CDR2 FQNEAQ (reference sequence). This CDR3 has 15 residues. The V gene end was trimmed by 3 bases and the J gene end by 5 bases; junction bases not matched to a gene: 5. The CDR3 is CASSFGQGAIYGYTF. CDR3 in DNA: TGTGCCAGCAGCTTTGGACAGGGGGCGATTTATGGCTACACCTTC.

This chain joins TRBV19 and TRBJ2-6; D remains unclear. V lost 3 bases, J lost 0 bases, and 6 bases lay in between. CDR1 and CDR2 (germline): LNHDA, SQIVND (reference sequence). This CDR3 has 15 residues. The CDR3 DNA reads as TGTGCCAGTAGTATTTCGGCCTCTGGGGCCAACGTCCTGACTTTC. Translating it yields CASSISASGANVLTF.

The genes are TRBV5-1 and TRBJ2-3; the D gene is possibly TRBD2 (5 bases). CDR3 length: 15 amino acids. The ends were cut back, 0 bases at V and 1 base at J, with 9 bases in the middle. CDR1 and CDR2 (germline): SGHRS, YFSETQ. The CDR3 region has the DNA TGCGCCAGCAGCTTGGCGCCGCGGGGCACAGATACGCAGTATTTT. Translated: CASSLAPRGTDTQYF.

The chain's CDR3 is CASSVYSGKGTDTQYF. CDR3 in DNA: TGTGCCAGCAGTGTCTACAGCGGTAAAGGCACAGATACGCAGTATTTT. This chain links TRBV7-6 with TRBJ2-3; D perhaps matches TRBD2 (5 bases). Trimming left V 6 bases short and J 1 base short, with 17 bases between. Germline lookup yields CDR1 SGHVS and CDR2 FNYEAQ. This CDR3 contains 16 residues. Variable domain in full (rest from reference TRBV7-6 and TRBJ2-3): GAGVSQSPRYKVTKRGQDVALRCDPISGHVSLYWYRQALGQGPEFLTYFNYEAQQDKSGLPNDRFSAERPEGSISTLTIQRTEQRDSAMYRCASSVYSGKGTDTQYFGPGTRLTVL.